The source of this T cell receptor beta chain is a study of blood T cell repertoires in COVID-19. Study context: Researchers got acute and convalescent COVID-19 samples from the United States, Italy and Spain.

The CDR3 covers 15 residues. Looked up from germline, CDR1 is SGHDT and CDR2 is YYEEEE. Trimming at V came to 2 bases and at J to 7 bases, leaving 7 bases not matched to a gene. Per the original methods: Amplification from reference gene primers served as the basis for estimated nucleated cell counts. The protocol was immunoSEQ multiplex PCR, while the TCRdb copy is restricted to in-frame clones and leaves out a portion. The DNA was the basis for D and trimming; V, J and clone size are from that table. This table has roughly 110,000 clones, around 80% appearing once. Sequencing was carried out using peripheral blood. This clonotype originated in a man aged 65-85 years with acute or convalescent COVID-19. J is TRBJ1-5 and V is TRBV5-6, with 9 nucleotides matching TRBD1. CDR3 nucleotide sequence: TGTGCCAGCAGCTTAGGACAGGGGCCTGGGCAGCCCCAGCATTTT. Protein sequence: CASSLGQGPGQPQHF. Variable domain in full (rest from reference TRBV5-6 and TRBJ1-5): DAGVTQSPTHLIKTRGQQVTLRCSPKSGHDTVSWYQQALGQGPQFIFQYYEEEERQRGNFPDRFSGHQFPNYSSELNVNALLLGDSALYLCASSLGQGPGQPQHFGDGTRLSIL.